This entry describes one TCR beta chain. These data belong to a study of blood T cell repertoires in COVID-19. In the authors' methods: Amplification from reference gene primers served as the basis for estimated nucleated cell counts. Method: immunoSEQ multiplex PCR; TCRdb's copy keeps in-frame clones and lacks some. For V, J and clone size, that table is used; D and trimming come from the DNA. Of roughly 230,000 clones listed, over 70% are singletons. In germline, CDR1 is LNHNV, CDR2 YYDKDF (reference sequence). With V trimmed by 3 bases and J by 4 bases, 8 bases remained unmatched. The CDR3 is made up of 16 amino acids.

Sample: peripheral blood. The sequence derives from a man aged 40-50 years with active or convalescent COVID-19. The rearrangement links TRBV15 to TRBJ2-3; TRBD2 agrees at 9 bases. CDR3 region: CATSREAGGRADTQYF. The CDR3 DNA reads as TGTGCCACCAGCAGGGAGGCGGGAGGGCGCGCAGATACGCAGTATTTT.